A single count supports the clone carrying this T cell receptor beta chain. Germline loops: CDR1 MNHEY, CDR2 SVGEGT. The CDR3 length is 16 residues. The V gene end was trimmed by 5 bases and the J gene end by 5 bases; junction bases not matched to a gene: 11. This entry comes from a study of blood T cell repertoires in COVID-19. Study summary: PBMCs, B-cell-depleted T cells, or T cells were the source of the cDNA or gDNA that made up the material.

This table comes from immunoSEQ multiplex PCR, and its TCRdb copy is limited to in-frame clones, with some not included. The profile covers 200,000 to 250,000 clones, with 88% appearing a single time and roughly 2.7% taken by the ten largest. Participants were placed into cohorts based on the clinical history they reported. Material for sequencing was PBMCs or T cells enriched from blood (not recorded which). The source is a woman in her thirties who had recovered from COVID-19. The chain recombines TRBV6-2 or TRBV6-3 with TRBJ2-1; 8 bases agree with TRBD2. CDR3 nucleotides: TGTGCCAGCAGTAGTGGAAGCGGGGGAGGACACAATGAGCAGTTCTTC. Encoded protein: CASSSGSGGGHNEQFF.